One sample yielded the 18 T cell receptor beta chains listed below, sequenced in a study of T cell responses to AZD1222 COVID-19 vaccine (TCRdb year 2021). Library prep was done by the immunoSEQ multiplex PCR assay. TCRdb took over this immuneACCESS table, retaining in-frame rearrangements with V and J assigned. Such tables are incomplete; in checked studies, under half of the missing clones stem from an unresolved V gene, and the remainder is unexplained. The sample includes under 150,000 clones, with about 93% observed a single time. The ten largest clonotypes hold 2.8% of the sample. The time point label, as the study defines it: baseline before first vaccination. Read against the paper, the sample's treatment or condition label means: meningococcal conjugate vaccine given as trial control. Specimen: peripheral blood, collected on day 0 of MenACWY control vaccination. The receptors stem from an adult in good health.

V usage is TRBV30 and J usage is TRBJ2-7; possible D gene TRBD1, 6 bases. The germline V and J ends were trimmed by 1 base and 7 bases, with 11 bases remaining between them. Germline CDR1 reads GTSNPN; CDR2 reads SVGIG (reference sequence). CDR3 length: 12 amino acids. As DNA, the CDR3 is TGTGCCTGGAGTGGCAGGGGCGGTGAGCAGTACTTC. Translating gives CAWSGRGGEQYF.

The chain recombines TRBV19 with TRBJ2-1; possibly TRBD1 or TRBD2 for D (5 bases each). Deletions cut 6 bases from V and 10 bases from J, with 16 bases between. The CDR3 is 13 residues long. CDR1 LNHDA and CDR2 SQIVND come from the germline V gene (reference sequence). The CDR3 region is CASRHVGVREQFF. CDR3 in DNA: TGTGCCAGTAGGCACGTGGGGGTCCGGGAGCAGTTCTTC.

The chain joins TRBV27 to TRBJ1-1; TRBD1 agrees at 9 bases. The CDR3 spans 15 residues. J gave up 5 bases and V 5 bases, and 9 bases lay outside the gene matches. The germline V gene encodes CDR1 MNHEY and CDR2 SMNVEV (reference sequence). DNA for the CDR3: TGTGCCAGCAGTCCGGCCGGGACAGGGAAAACTGAAGCTTTCTTT. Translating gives CASSPAGTGKTEAFF.

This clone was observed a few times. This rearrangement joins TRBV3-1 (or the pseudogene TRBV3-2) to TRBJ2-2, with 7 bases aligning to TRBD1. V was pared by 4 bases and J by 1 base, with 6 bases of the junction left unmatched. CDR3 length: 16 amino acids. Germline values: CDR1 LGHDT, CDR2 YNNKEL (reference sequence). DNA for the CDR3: TGTGCCAGCAGCCCTAAGACAGGGAAGAACACCGGGGAGCTGTTTTTT. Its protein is CASSPKTGKNTGELFF.

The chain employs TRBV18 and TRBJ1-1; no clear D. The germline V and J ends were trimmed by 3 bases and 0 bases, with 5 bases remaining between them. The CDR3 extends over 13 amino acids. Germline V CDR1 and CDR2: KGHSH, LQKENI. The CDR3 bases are TGTGCCAGCTCACCGGATATGAACACTGAAGCTTTCTTT. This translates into CASSPDMNTEAFF.

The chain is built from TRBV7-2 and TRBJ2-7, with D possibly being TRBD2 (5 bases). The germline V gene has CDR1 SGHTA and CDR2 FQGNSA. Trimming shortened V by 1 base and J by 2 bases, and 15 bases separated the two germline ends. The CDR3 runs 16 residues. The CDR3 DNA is TGTGCCAGCAGCTTAGATAGTTACAGACTAACCTACGAGCAGTACTTC. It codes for CASSLDSYRLTYEQYF.

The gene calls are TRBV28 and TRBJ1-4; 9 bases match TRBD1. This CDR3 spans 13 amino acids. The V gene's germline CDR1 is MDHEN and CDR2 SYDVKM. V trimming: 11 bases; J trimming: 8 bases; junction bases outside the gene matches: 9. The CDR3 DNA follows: TGTGCCTCCTACAGGGGGCTCAAGGAAAAACTGTTTTTT. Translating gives CASYRGLKEKLFF.

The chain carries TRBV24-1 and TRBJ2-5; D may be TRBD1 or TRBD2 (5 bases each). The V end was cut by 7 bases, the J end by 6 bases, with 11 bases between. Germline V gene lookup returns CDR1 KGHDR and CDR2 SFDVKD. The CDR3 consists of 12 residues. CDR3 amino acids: CATRWGRKTQYF. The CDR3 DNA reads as TGTGCCACCAGGTGGGGACGGAAGACCCAGTACTTC.

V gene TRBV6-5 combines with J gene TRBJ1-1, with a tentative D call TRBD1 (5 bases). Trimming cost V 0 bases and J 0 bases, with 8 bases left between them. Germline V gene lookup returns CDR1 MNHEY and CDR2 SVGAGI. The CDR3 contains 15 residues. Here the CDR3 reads CASSYSGTVNTEAFF. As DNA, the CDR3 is TGTGCCAGCAGTTACTCGGGGACTGTGAACACTGAAGCTTTCTTT.

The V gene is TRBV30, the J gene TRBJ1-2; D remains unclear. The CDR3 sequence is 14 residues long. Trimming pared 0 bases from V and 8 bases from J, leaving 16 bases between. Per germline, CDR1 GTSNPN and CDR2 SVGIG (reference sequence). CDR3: CAWSVRQRKRGYTF. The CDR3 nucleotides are TGTGCCTGGAGTGTACGTCAGCGGAAGAGGGGCTACACCTTC.

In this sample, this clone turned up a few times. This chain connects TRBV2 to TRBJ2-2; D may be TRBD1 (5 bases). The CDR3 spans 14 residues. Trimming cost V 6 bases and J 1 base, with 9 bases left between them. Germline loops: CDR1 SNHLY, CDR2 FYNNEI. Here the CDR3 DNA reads TGTGCCAGCAGACTTGGACAGAACACCGGGGAGCTGTTTTTT. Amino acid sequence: CASRLGQNTGELFF.

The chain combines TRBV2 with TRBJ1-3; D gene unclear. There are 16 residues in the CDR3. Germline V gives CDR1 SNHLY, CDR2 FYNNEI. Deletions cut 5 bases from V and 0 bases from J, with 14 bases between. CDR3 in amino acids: CASSFGLANSGNTIYF. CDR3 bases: TGTGCCAGCAGTTTTGGACTGGCAAACTCTGGAAACACCATATATTTT.

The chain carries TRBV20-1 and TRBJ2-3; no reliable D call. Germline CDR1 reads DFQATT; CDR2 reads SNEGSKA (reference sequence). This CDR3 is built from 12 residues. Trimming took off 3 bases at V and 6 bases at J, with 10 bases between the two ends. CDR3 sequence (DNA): TGCAGTGCTAGTTCGCAGCCGGATACGCAGTATTTT. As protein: CSASSQPDTQYF.

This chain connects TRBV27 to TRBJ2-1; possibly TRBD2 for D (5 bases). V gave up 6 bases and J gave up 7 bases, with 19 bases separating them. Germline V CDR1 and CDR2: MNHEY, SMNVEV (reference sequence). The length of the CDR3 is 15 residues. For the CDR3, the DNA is TGTGCCAGCAGACCCCTAGCTGGAGCCGGGAATGAGCAGTTCTTC. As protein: CASRPLAGAGNEQFF.

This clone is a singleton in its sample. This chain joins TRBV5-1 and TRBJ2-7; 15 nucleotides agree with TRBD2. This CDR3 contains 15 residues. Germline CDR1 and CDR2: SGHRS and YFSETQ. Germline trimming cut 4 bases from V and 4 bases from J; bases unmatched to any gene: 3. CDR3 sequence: CASSPGLAGGYEQYF. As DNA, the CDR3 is TGCGCCAGCAGCCCGGGACTAGCGGGGGGATACGAGCAGTACTTC.

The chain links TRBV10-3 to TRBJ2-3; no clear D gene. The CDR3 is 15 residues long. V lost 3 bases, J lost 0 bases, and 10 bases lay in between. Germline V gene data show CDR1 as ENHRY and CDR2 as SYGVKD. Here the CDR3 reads CAISDQSTSTDTQYF. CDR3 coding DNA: TGTGCCATCAGTGACCAGAGTACTAGCACAGATACGCAGTATTTT.

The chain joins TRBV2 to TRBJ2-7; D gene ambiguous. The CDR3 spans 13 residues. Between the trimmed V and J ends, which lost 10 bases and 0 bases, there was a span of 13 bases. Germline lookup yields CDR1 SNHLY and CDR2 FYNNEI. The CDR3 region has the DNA TGTGCCACTGCGACGAGGAGCTCCTACGAGCAGTACTTC. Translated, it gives CATATRSSYEQYF.

CDR3 region: CASSQGGQINYGYTF. CDR3 sequence (DNA): TGTGCCAGCAGCCAAGGGGGACAGATTAACTATGGCTACACCTTC. The chain joins TRBV4-2 to TRBJ1-2; 7 bases line up with TRBD1. V gave up 1 base and J gave up 1 base; unmatched junction bases: 3. Germline loops: CDR1 LGHNA, CDR2 YNFKEQ. The CDR3 loop spans 15 amino acids.